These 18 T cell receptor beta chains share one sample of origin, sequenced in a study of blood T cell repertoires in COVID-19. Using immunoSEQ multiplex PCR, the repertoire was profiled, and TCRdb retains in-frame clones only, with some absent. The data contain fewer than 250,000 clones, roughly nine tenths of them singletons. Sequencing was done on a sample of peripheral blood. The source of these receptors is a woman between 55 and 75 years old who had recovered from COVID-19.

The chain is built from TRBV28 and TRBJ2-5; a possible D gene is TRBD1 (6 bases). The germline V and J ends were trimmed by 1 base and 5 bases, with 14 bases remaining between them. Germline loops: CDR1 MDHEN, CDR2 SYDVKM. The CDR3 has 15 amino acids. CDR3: CASSLSGRGWETQYF. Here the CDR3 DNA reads TGTGCCAGCAGTTTATCGGGCAGGGGTTGGGAGACCCAGTACTTC.

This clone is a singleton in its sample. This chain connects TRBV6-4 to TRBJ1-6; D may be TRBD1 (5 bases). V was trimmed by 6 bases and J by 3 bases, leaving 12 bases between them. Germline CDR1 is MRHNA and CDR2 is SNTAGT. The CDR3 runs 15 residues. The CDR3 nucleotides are TGTGCCAGCAGGCGGACGGACATCTATAATTCACCCCTCCACTTT. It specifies CASRRTDIYNSPLHF.

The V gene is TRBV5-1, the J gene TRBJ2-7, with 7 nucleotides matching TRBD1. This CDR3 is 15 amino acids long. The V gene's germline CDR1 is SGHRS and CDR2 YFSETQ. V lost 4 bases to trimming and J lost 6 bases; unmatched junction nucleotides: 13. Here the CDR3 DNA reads TGCGCCAGCAGCCGATCGGGACAGCATTCGGGCGAGCAGTACTTC. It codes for CASSRSGQHSGEQYF.

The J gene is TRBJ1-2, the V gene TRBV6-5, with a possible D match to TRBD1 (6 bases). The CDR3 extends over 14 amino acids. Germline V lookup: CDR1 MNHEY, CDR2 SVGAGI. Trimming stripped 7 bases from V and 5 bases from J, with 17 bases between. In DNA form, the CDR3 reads TGTGCCAGCACCCTTAGAGGACAGTTATATGGCTACACCTTC. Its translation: CASTLRGQLYGYTF.

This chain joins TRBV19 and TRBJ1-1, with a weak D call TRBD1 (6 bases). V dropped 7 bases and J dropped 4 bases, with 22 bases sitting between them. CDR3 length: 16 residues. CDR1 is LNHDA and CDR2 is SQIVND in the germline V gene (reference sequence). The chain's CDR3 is CASTQTHGGGGTEAFF. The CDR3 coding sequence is TGTGCCAGTACCCAGACTCATGGGGGCGGAGGCACTGAAGCTTTCTTT.

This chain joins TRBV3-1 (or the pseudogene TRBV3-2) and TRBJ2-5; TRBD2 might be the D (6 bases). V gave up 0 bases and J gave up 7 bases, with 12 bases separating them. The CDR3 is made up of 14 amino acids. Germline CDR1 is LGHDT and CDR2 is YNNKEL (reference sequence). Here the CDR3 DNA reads TGTGCCAGCAGCCAAGATTCCAGCGGGCGGACCCAGTACTTC. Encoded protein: CASSQDSSGRTQYF.

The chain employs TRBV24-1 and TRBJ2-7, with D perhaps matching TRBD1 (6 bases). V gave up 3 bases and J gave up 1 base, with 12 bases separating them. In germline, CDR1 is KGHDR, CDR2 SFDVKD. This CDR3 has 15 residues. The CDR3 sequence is CATSDPNGQSYEQYF. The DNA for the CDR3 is TGTGCCACCAGTGATCCTAATGGACAGTCCTACGAGCAGTACTTC.

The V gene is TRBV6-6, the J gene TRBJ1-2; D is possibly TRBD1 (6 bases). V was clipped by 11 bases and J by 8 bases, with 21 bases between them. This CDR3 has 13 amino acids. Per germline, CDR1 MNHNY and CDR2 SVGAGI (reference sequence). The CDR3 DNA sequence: TGTGCCTCCCTGGGAGGGGGGTCGAGGGGCTACACCTTC. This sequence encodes CASLGGGSRGYTF.

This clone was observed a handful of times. CDR3 amino acids: CASSLYSRQNTEAFF. The CDR3 region has the DNA TGTGCCAGCAGTTTATACAGCAGGCAGAACACTGAAGCTTTCTTT. V gene TRBV28 combines with J gene TRBJ1-1; D gene uncertain. Germline CDR1 reads MDHEN; CDR2 reads SYDVKM. CDR3 length: 15 residues. The V end was cut by 1 base, the J end by 1 base, with 10 bases between.

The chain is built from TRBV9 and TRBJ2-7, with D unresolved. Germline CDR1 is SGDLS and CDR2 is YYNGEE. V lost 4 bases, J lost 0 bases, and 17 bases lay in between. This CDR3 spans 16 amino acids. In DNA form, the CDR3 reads TGTGCCAGCAGCCCCCGACCTACCTCTAGCTCCTACGAGCAGTACTTC. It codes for CASSPRPTSSSYEQYF.

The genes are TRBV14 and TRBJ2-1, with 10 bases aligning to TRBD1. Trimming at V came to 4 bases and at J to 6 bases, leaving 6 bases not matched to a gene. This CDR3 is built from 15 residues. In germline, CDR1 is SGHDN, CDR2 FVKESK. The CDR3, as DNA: TGTGCCAGCAGCCGACAGGGGGCGTCGACCAATGAGCAGTTCTTC. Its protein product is CASSRQGASTNEQFF.

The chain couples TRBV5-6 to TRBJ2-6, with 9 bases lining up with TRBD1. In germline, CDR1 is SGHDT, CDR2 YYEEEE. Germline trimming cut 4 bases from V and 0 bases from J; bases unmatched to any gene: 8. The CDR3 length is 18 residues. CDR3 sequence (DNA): TGTGCCAGCAGCGACCCGGGACAGGGTTTCTCTGGGGCCAACGTCCTGACTTTC. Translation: CASSDPGQGFSGANVLTF. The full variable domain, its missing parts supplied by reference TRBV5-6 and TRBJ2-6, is DAGVTQSPTHLIKTRGQQVTLRCSPKSGHDTVSWYQQALGQGPQFIFQYYEEEERQRGNFPDRFSGHQFPNYSSELNVNALLLGDSALYLCASSDPGQGFSGANVLTFGAGSRLTVL.

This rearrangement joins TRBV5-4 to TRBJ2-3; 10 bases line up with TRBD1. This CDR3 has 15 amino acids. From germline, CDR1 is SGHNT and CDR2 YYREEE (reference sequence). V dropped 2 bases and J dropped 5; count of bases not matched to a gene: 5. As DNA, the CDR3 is TGTGCCAGCAGCTTAGTGGGACAGGGGATAGATACGCAGTATTTT. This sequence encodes CASSLVGQGIDTQYF.

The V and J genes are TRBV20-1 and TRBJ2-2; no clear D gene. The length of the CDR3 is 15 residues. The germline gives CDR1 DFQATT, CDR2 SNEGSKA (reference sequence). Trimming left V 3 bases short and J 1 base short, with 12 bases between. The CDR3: CSASKLHMNTGELFF. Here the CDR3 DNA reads TGCAGTGCTAGTAAGCTCCATATGAACACCGGGGAGCTGTTTTTT.

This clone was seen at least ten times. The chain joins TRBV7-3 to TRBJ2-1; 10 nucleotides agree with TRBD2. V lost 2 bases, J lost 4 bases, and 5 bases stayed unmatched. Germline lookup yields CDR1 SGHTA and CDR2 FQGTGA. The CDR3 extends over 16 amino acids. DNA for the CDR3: TGTGCCAGCAGCTTAGTAGCTAGCGGGGGATACAATGAGCAGTTCTTC. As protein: CASSLVASGGYNEQFF.

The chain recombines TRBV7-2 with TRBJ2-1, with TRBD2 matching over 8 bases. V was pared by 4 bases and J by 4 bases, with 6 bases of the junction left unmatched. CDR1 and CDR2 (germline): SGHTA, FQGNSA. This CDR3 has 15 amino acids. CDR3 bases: TGTGCCAGCAGCTCCATGAGCGGGGGTTACAATGAGCAGTTCTTC. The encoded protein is CASSSMSGGYNEQFF.

CDR3 nucleotide sequence: TGCGCCAGCAGCCCGCGGGACGGTAGCTCCTACGAGCAGTACTTC. It is translated as CASSPRDGSSYEQYF. The V and J genes are TRBV5-1 and TRBJ2-7; D possibly corresponds to TRBD2 (6 bases). V was clipped by 4 bases and J by 0 bases, with 14 bases between them. This CDR3 comprises 15 residues. Per germline, CDR1 SGHRS and CDR2 YFSETQ.

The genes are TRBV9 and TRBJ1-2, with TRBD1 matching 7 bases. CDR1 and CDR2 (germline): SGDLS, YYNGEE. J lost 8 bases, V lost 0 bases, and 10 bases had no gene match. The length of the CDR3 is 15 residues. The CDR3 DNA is TGTGCCAGCAGCGTAGAGGGACAGCGCCTGAGGGGCTACACCTTC. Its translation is CASSVEGQRLRGYTF.